The clone carrying this T cell receptor (beta chain) occurred once. Its antigen is not identified. With a much larger clone just one base away, this may be a read error. TCRdb analysed the multiplex PCR reads with MiXCR anew, one entry per CDR3 protein. There are fewer than 150,000 distinct CDR3 sequences in the sample; about 20% occur only once, and roughly 2.4% lies in the top ten. The sample belongs to a study of breast tumors, draining lymph nodes, adjacent tissues. Points from the study as a whole: The data were judged consistent with most tumor T cells coming from lymph node and expanding in tumor. Tumor T cell lymph node origin was a supported hypothesis, not proven. Tumor TCR diversity was below lymph nodes but above nontumor tissue.

Germline V CDR1 and CDR2: KGHSH, LQKENI. This CDR3 has 18 residues. The lymph nodes were axillary draining lymph nodes from breast cancer patients. Source material: axillary lymph node tissue. The chain combines TRBV18 with TRBJ2-7, with 8 bases aligning to TRBD1. The TCR sequence derives from a female donor with breast cancer. Some clones in this sample may be carry-over from other donors' samples. CDR3 sequence reads: CASSPRERTGPNSYGQYF. DNA of the CDR3: TGTGCCAGCTCACCCCGGGAAAGGACAGGGCCCAACTCCTACGGGCAGTACTTC.